The 25 T cell receptor beta chains below all came from one sample that was sequenced in a study of blood T cell repertoires in COVID-19. Measured with immunoSEQ multiplex PCR; TCRdb has only the in-frame clones, and not every one. The sample lists around 250,000 clones, 85% to 90% occurring once. Sequenced sample: PBMCs or T cells enriched from blood (not recorded which). These receptors came from a man between 18 and 29 years old who had recovered from COVID-19.

The J gene is TRBJ2-2, the V gene TRBV9, with D possibly being TRBD1 (5 bases). V lost 2 bases and J 0 bases, leaving 8 bases between the germline ends. The CDR3 is made up of 15 amino acids. The germline CDR1 and CDR2 sequences are SGDLS and YYNGEE. The DNA of the CDR3 is TGTGCCAGCAGCGTCACAGGTGCGAACACCGGGGAGCTGTTTTTT. This codes for CASSVTGANTGELFF.

This rearrangement joins TRBV19 to TRBJ2-1; the D is unclear. The germline V gene encodes CDR1 LNHDA and CDR2 SQIVND (reference sequence). The CDR3 covers 16 residues. V was cut by 2 bases and J by 3 bases, with 14 bases left in between. The CDR3 here is CASSISLEVVYNEQFF. The CDR3 nucleotides read TGTGCCAGTAGTATATCCCTAGAAGTTGTCTACAATGAGCAGTTCTTC.

The genes are TRBV6-5 and TRBJ2-7; D is unresolved. The CDR3 has 12 amino acids. The V gene's germline CDR1 is MNHEY and CDR2 SVGAGI. V lost 5 bases, J lost 3 bases, and 8 bases lay in between. The CDR3 reads CASSISIYEQYF. As DNA, the CDR3 is TGTGCCAGCAGTATTAGCATCTACGAGCAGTACTTC.

V gene TRBV18 combines with J gene TRBJ2-6; D gene uncertain. CDR1 KGHSH and CDR2 LQKENI come from the germline V gene. CDR3 size: 14 residues. The germline V and J ends were trimmed by 3 bases and 0 bases, with 3 bases remaining between them. The DNA for the CDR3 is TGTGCCAGCTCACCGGCCTCTGGGGCCAACGTCCTGACTTTC. Protein product: CASSPASGANVLTF.

The rearrangement uses TRBV12-3 or TRBV12-4 and TRBJ2-7; tentatively, D is TRBD1 (7 bases). V shed 5 bases and J shed 3 bases, with 11 bases lying between them. The CDR3 loop spans 13 amino acids. CDR3 in DNA: TGTGCCAGCAGTCCAGGGGGACTCTACGAGCAGTACTTC. Translation gives CASSPGGLYEQYF.

The chain couples TRBV2 to TRBJ1-3, with 7 bases identical to TRBD1. V lost 0 bases and J lost 0; bases outside the gene matches: 8. The CDR3 covers 18 residues. Germline loops: CDR1 SNHLY, CDR2 FYNNEI. Written as DNA, the CDR3 is TGTGCCAGCAGTGAAGCGTGGGACAGAAGTATCTCTGGAAACACCATATATTTT. Protein product: CASSEAWDRSISGNTIYF.

This clone was counted only a few times. The rearrangement joins TRBV7-9 to TRBJ2-7, with D perhaps matching TRBD1 (5 bases). V dropped 4 bases and J dropped 5 bases, with 18 bases sitting between them. This CDR3 comprises 15 residues. Germline CDR1 is SEHNR and CDR2 is FQNEAQ (reference sequence). CDR3 amino acids: CASSSRRGSSDEQYF. Written as DNA, the CDR3 is TGTGCCAGCAGCTCCCGTAGGGGATCTTCCGACGAGCAGTACTTC.

The V gene is TRBV7-9, the J gene TRBJ2-3; possibly TRBD1 for D (6 bases). Germline-derived CDR1 and CDR2 are SEHNR and FQNEAQ (reference sequence). The CDR3 runs to 15 residues. V was shortened by 0 bases and J by 4 bases, with 11 bases between the two germline ends. The CDR3 loop is CASSLAGGPPDTQYF. CDR3 bases: TGTGCCAGCAGCTTAGCAGGGGGTCCTCCAGATACGCAGTATTTT. Full variable domain (outside the CDR3, taken from reference TRBV7-9 and TRBJ2-3): DTGVSQNPRHKITKRGQNVTFRCDPISEHNRLYWYRQTLGQGPEFLTYFQNEAQLEKSRLLSDRFSAERPKGSFSTLEIQRTEQGDSAMYLCASSLAGGPPDTQYFGPGTRLTVL.

The V gene is TRBV11-2, the J gene TRBJ2-7, with TRBD2 as a possible D gene (5 bases). Germline V CDR1 and CDR2: SGHAT, FQNNGV. V lost 3 bases, J lost 3 bases, and 15 bases lay in between. The CDR3 is 15 amino acids. CDR3 DNA: TGTGCCAGCAGCTTTTCCCCAGTGGGAGACTACGAGCAGTACTTC. This sequence encodes CASSFSPVGDYEQYF.

This chain uses TRBV7-9 with TRBJ2-1; D perhaps matches TRBD2 (6 bases). Germline CDR1 reads SEHNR; CDR2 reads FQNEAQ (reference sequence). The V gene lost 1 base and the J gene lost 8 bases, with 15 bases spanning the gap. This CDR3 comprises 15 residues. In DNA form, the CDR3 reads TGTGCCAGCAGCTTAGGGAGGGCCGCGGTCGATGAGCAGTTCTTC. This encodes CASSLGRAAVDEQFF.

As concerns this clone: Other nucleotide sequences in the sample specify the same CDR3. This sequence joins TRBV5-6 and TRBJ1-4, with a weak D call TRBD1 (5 bases). Trimming took 2 bases from V and 7 from J, leaving 9 bases between them. The length of the CDR3 is 13 residues. Germline lookup yields CDR1 SGHDT and CDR2 YYEEEE. This CDR3 is CASSFSGGEKLFF. The CDR3 DNA is TGTGCCAGCAGCTTCAGCGGGGGTGAAAAACTGTTTTTT.

This clone was found once. V usage is TRBV14 and J usage is TRBJ1-2; 8 bases line up with TRBD1. The CDR3 runs to 13 residues. CDR1 is SGHDN and CDR2 is FVKESK in the germline V gene. The junction had 1 base not matched to a gene; V was cut back by 3 bases and J by 4 bases. The CDR3 DNA reads as TGTGCCAGCAGCCAGGACAGGGTCTATGGCTACACCTTC. This encodes CASSQDRVYGYTF.

The chain uses TRBV3-1 (or the pseudogene TRBV3-2) and TRBJ2-1, with D possibly TRBD2 on 6 matching bases. The CDR3 loop spans 12 amino acids. Germline CDR1 is LGHDT and CDR2 is YNNKEL (reference sequence). With 5 bases removed from V and 9 bases from J, the gap between germline ends came to 11 bases. The CDR3 reads CASSTSRVEQFF. In DNA form, the CDR3 reads TGTGCCAGCAGCACTAGCCGGGTTGAGCAGTTCTTC.

The gene calls are TRBV4-1 and TRBJ2-7; D not resolved. Trimming stripped 2 bases from V and 2 bases from J, with 7 bases between. Germline CDR1 MGHRA, CDR2 YSYEKL. The CDR3 runs 13 residues. This CDR3 reads CASSQIGAYEQYF. The CDR3 DNA is TGCGCCAGCAGCCAAATCGGAGCCTACGAGCAGTACTTC.

V and J are TRBV10-1 and TRBJ1-1; D remains unclear. Trimming pared 6 bases from V and 5 bases from J, leaving 13 bases between. CDR3 length: 13 residues. CDR1 and CDR2 (germline): WNHNN, SYGVQD (reference sequence). DNA for the CDR3: TGCGCCAGCAGGGATAACAGCGGGACTGAAGCTTTCTTT. Its protein product is CASRDNSGTEAFF.

This chain uses TRBV5-4 with TRBJ1-1; D is unresolved. Germline CDR1 is SGHNT and CDR2 is YYREEE (reference sequence). V lost 4 bases and J 11 bases, leaving 15 bases between the germline ends. This CDR3 has 12 residues. The CDR3 DNA reads TGTGCCAGCAGCCAGACACCCAGAGAGGCTTTCTTT. It is translated as CASSQTPREAFF.

This chain links TRBV27 with TRBJ1-5; D may be TRBD1 (6 bases). Trimming took off 0 bases at V and 5 bases at J, with 11 bases between the two ends. The CDR3 runs to 15 residues. Germline V CDR1 and CDR2: MNHEY, SMNVEV (reference sequence). CDR3 DNA sequence: TGTGCCAGCAGTTTATCTCCAGGGGCCTATCAGCCCCAGCATTTT. Amino acids: CASSLSPGAYQPQHF.

The chain links TRBV5-5 to TRBJ2-3; D remains unclear. The germline CDR1 and CDR2 sequences are SGHKS and YYEKEE (reference sequence). The CDR3 runs 15 residues. Between the trimmed V and J ends, which lost 3 bases and 1 base, there was a span of 12 bases. The CDR3 sequence is CASSYLGDGTDTQYF. The DNA for the CDR3 is TGTGCCAGCAGCTACCTAGGAGATGGCACAGATACGCAGTATTTT.

This chain uses TRBV5-1 with TRBJ2-7; D is possibly TRBD1 (5 bases). V was clipped by 5 bases and J by 5 bases, with 11 bases between them. Germline values: CDR1 SGHRS, CDR2 YFSETQ. The CDR3 sequence is 12 residues long. The CDR3 region is CASSRTGNEQYF. The CDR3 bases are TGCGCCAGCAGTCGTACAGGAAACGAGCAGTACTTC.

This clone was seen just once. The chain joins TRBV18 to TRBJ1-2, with D maybe TRBD1 (6 bases). CDR1 is KGHSH and CDR2 is LQKENI in the germline V gene. V was trimmed by 6 bases and J by 4 bases, leaving 12 bases between them. This CDR3 contains 13 residues. CDR3 amino acids: CASSQRDTYGYTF. The DNA of the CDR3 is TGTGCCAGCTCCCAAAGGGACACCTATGGCTACACCTTC.

As concerns this clone: The sample contains more than one DNA sequence encoding this CDR3. This sequence joins TRBV4-1 and TRBJ2-7, with 8 bases fitting TRBD2. Germline V gives CDR1 MGHRA, CDR2 YSYEKL. J gave up 4 bases and V 1 base, and 3 bases lay outside the gene matches. This CDR3 contains 14 residues. The CDR3 nucleotides are TGCGCCAGCAGCCAAGTCGGGAGGGGATACGAGCAGTACTTC. The encoded protein is CASSQVGRGYEQYF.

This chain uses TRBV11-3 with TRBJ2-7, with a possible D match to TRBD2 (5 bases). CDR1 is SGHNT and CDR2 is YENEEA in the germline V gene. V lost 2 bases, J lost 2 bases, and 10 bases lay in between. The CDR3 runs to 14 residues. The CDR3 reads CASSLTSRPYEQYF. The CDR3 DNA is TGTGCCAGCAGCTTAACTAGTCGTCCCTACGAGCAGTACTTC.

The V and J genes are TRBV28 and TRBJ1-4, with a weak D call TRBD1 (6 bases). The CDR3 length is 15 residues. Trimming took off 5 bases at V and 5 bases at J, with 15 bases between the two ends. Per the germline V gene, CDR1 is MDHEN and CDR2 is SYDVKM. The CDR3 reads CASSRPGQMNEKLFF. In nucleotides, the CDR3 is TGTGCCAGCAGTCGTCCTGGACAGATGAATGAAAAACTGTTTTTT.

The chain recombines TRBV7-9 with TRBJ2-3; tentatively, D is TRBD2 (5 bases). The CDR3 has 14 residues. Germline assignment: CDR1 SEHNR and CDR2 FQNEAQ (reference sequence). The V end lost 2 bases, the J end lost 4 bases, and 10 bases lay between the germline ends. CDR3 protein: CASSLSGGPDTQYF. In DNA, the CDR3 is TGTGCCAGCAGCTTATCCGGAGGTCCAGATACGCAGTATTTT.

This clone was counted once. The chain joins TRBV2 to TRBJ1-5, with TRBD1 matching 7 bases. V trimming: 5 bases; J trimming: 1 base; junction bases outside the gene matches: 8. CDR1 is SNHLY, CDR2 FYNNEI, per germline. This CDR3 comprises 16 residues. The DNA of the CDR3 is TGTGCCAGCAGTTTACAGGGGCCTAAGAGCAATCAGCCCCAGCATTTT. Amino acid sequence: CASSLQGPKSNQPQHF. Looking up the rest from reference TRBV2 and TRBJ1-5 gives the full variable domain: EPEVTQTPSHQVTQMGQEVILRCVPISNHLYFYWYRQILGQKVEFLVSFYNNEISEKSEIFDDQFSVERPDGSNFTLKIRSTKLEDSAMYFCASSLQGPKSNQPQHFGDGTRLSIL.